The T cell receptor (beta chain) under discussion was sequenced for a study of cytomegalovirus exposure and HLA in healthy donors. V dropped 3 bases and J dropped 9; count of bases not matched to a gene: 6. Per the germline V gene, CDR1 is MNHEY and CDR2 is SMNVEV (reference sequence). The CDR3 runs to 13 residues. The PCR made use of 60 Vbeta and 13 Jbeta primers. Using immunoSEQ multiplex PCR, the repertoire was profiled, and TCRdb retains in-frame clones only, with some absent. The top ten clones hold roughly 3.1% of a sample with some 120,000 clones, under 85% of them seen once. In its sample, this clone was seen a few times. Its antigen is as yet unknown. Study-level findings and limits: Associated with cytomegalovirus, according to the listing, were 150 to 200 TCR beta chains.

The receptor was derived from a man younger than 45 in good health and CMV-seronegative. This chain joins TRBV27 and TRBJ2-5; TRBD2 matches 8 bases. The source material was PBMCs. CDR3: CASSLSQTSAQYF. CDR3 DNA: TGTGCCAGCAGTTTGAGTCAGACTAGCGCCCAGTACTTC.